The sequence of this T cell receptor (beta chain) was determined in a study of blood T cells in healthy people across ages. Whole-study findings and limits: Naive and antigen-experienced cells were not separated, limiting conclusive comparison. Whereas aged donors had fewer naive CD4+ cells, long-lived donors had more of them and higher diversity.

Next came a second PCR, run for about 6 to 12 cycles, which used a sample-barcoded 5' primer along with a J-beta primer mix. TCRdb processed the 5' RACE reads anew with MiXCR; each CDR3 protein has one entry. The sample holds roughly 1,100,000 distinct CDR3 sequences, roughly 24% seen once. This clonotype was recorded a few times. Its antigen is not identified. This CDR3 spans 15 amino acids. V shed 4 bases and J shed 3 bases, with 16 bases lying between them. These data are also associated with another study on T cells of mothers and their children.

This TCR derives from a girl under 10 years old in good health. This chain joins TRBV12-3 or TRBV12-4 and TRBJ2-7; TRBD1 might be the D (5 bases). Source material: blood. CDR3 sequence: CASSSQGIPIYEQYF. The CDR3 bases are TGTGCCAGCAGTTCCCAGGGAATCCCCATCTACGAGCAGTACTTC.